Below, 30 T cell receptor beta chains from the same sample are listed, as sequenced in a study of blood T cell repertoires in COVID-19. Assay: immunoSEQ multiplex PCR; the TCRdb copy retains only in-frame clones and omits some. The data show some 150,000 clones, roughly 81% seen once. Sequences were obtained from peripheral blood. All receptors derive from a man aged 35-49 years with acute or convalescent COVID-19.

The chain carries TRBV5-1 and TRBJ2-1, with TRBD2 matching 7 bases. CDR1 is SGHRS and CDR2 is YFSETQ in the germline V gene. The V segment lost 7 bases and the J segment 8 bases; nucleotides outside the gene matches: 3. The CDR3 sequence is 11 residues long. The CDR3 DNA reads TGCGCCAGCGGACTAGTGGATGAGCAGTTCTTC. This sequence encodes CASGLVDEQFF.

V and J are TRBV28 and TRBJ1-5, with D possibly TRBD1 on 6 matching bases. Germline lookup yields CDR1 MDHEN and CDR2 SYDVKM. The CDR3 is 13 residues long. Between the trimmed V and J ends, which lost 7 bases and 8 bases, there was a span of 15 bases. In DNA, the CDR3 is TGTGCCAGCACCAAACAACCAGGGGAGCCCCAGCATTTT. It specifies CASTKQPGEPQHF.

The CDR3 DNA sequence: TGTGCCAGTAGTATAGATTCTAGCGGGGGCCTTAGTGAGCAGTTCTTC. Translation: CASSIDSSGGLSEQFF. The V gene is TRBV19, the J gene TRBJ2-1; 10 bases are shared with TRBD2. This CDR3 region has 16 residues. The V segment lost 0 bases and the J segment 9 bases; nucleotides outside the gene matches: 8. Germline lookup yields CDR1 LNHDA and CDR2 SQIVND (reference sequence).

This clone came up once. This chain joins TRBV30 and TRBJ1-6; TRBD1 matches 7 bases. The CDR3 length is 15 residues. In germline, CDR1 is GTSNPN, CDR2 SVGIG (reference sequence). V lost 0 bases to trimming and J lost 7 bases; unmatched junction nucleotides: 6. The CDR3 here is CAWSVGGQLNSPLHF. As DNA, the CDR3 is TGTGCCTGGAGTGTAGGGGGACAGCTCAATTCACCCCTCCACTTT.

V and J are TRBV9 and TRBJ2-2; D unresolved. Trimming shortened V by 0 bases and J by 2 bases, and 5 bases separated the two germline ends. CDR1 SGDLS and CDR2 YYNGEE come from the germline V gene. CDR3 size: 14 residues. CDR3 sequence (DNA): TGTGCCAGCAGCGTAGGACTCAACACCGGGGAGCTGTTTTTT. Translating gives CASSVGLNTGELFF.

In DNA, the CDR3 is TGTGCCACCATGAGGCAGCAACCCAATGAGCAGTTCTTC. Amino acids: CATMRQQPNEQFF. The rearrangement links TRBV2 to TRBJ2-1; D is uncertain. V was clipped by 10 bases and J by 6 bases, with 16 bases between them. Germline V CDR1 and CDR2: SNHLY, FYNNEI. The CDR3 spans 13 residues. Full variable domain (remainder filled in from reference TRBV2 and TRBJ2-1): EPEVTQTPSHQVTQMGQEVILRCVPISNHLYFYWYRQILGQKVEFLVSFYNNEISEKSEIFDDQFSVERPDGSNFTLKIRSTKLEDSAMYFCATMRQQPNEQFFGPGTRLTVL.

The genes are TRBV4-1 and TRBJ1-5; tentative D call: TRBD1 (6 bases). Trimming pared 0 bases from V and 6 bases from J, leaving 12 bases between. The CDR3 covers 15 residues. From germline, CDR1 is MGHRA and CDR2 YSYEKL. DNA of the CDR3: TGCGCCAGCAGCCAAGAAGTCAGGGGAACTCAGCCCCAGCATTTT. It specifies CASSQEVRGTQPQHF.

The CDR3 DNA reads as TGTGCCAGCTCACCACCGTACAGGACCGCCAATCAGCCCCAGCATTTT. Protein: CASSPPYRTANQPQHF. This chain links TRBV18 with TRBJ1-5; a possible D gene is TRBD1 (5 bases). CDR1 is KGHSH, CDR2 LQKENI, per germline. This CDR3 spans 16 amino acids. Trimming shortened V by 0 bases and J by 3 bases, and 12 bases separated the two germline ends.

In its sample, this clone was seen a few times. This rearrangement joins TRBV21-1 to TRBJ2-5; the table calls TRBD2, which could not be checked here. TRBV21-1 is an annotated pseudogene. The CDR3 has 16 amino acids. CDR3 sequence: CASSKKKRREQETQYF. The CDR3 DNA sequence: TGTGCCAGCAGCAAAAAGAAGCGACGGGAACAAGAGACCCAGTACTTC.

The rearrangement links TRBV29-1 to TRBJ1-1; no clear D gene. Germline CDR1 and CDR2: SQVTM and ANQGSEA. The CDR3 contains 11 residues. The V end was cut by 8 bases, the J end by 5 bases, with 12 bases between. In DNA form, the CDR3 reads TGCAGCACCCAAACCGGGACTGAAGCTTTCTTT. Translated, it gives CSTQTGTEAFF.

The CDR3 DNA reads as TGTGCCAGCAGCATTGTCGGGGGGCCTGTCGCTGAAGCTTTCTTT. It codes for CASSIVGGPVAEAFF. V gene TRBV5-5 combines with J gene TRBJ1-1; D may be TRBD1 (6 bases). Per the germline V gene, CDR1 is SGHKS and CDR2 is YYEKEE (reference sequence). Trimming stripped 4 bases from V and 6 bases from J, with 19 bases between. The CDR3 sequence is 15 residues long. Complete variable domain (other parts from reference TRBV5-5 and TRBJ1-1): DAGVTQSPTHLIKTRGQQVTLRCSPISGHKSVSWYQQVLGQGPQFIFQYYEKEERGRGNFPDRFSARQFPNYSSELNVNALLLGDSALYLCASSIVGGPVAEAFFGQGTRLTVV.

This chain links TRBV2 with TRBJ2-5, with 7 bases fitting TRBD1. Germline-derived CDR1 and CDR2 are SNHLY and FYNNEI. The ends lost 6 bases at V and 1 base at J; junction bases unmatched: 2. There are 13 residues in the CDR3. CDR3 in amino acids: CASRRDSQETQYF. The CDR3 coding sequence is TGTGCCAGCAGAAGGGACAGCCAAGAGACCCAGTACTTC.

CDR3 nucleotide sequence: TGTGCCAGCAGTTTATCAAAACAGGCCTCGGAAGCTTTCTTT. Its protein product is CASSLSKQASEAFF. This rearrangement joins TRBV27 to TRBJ1-1; possibly TRBD1 for D (5 bases). The germline V and J ends were trimmed by 0 bases and 8 bases, with 13 bases remaining between them. The CDR3 consists of 14 residues. The germline V gene encodes CDR1 MNHEY and CDR2 SMNVEV (reference sequence).

In this sample, this clone turned up a few times. The chain links TRBV7-3 to TRBJ2-2; D is uncertain. Germline V lookup: CDR1 SGHTA, CDR2 FQGTGA. Between the trimmed V and J ends, which lost 1 base and 3 bases, there was a span of 6 bases. The CDR3 has 14 residues. The chain's CDR3 is CASSLNGYTGELFF. The DNA of the CDR3 is TGTGCCAGCAGCTTAAACGGTTACACCGGGGAGCTGTTTTTT.

The chain has TRBV7-8 and TRBJ1-1, with 9 bases that match TRBD1. V was clipped by 1 base and J by 8 bases; unmatched bases: 8. CDR3 size: 15 residues. Germline-derived CDR1 and CDR2 are SGHVS and FQNEAQ. CDR3 sequence: CASSLDTGGSTEAFF. The CDR3 bases are TGTGCCAGCAGCTTAGACACAGGGGGCTCTACCGAAGCTTTCTTT.

The chain recombines TRBV25-1 with TRBJ2-5, with TRBD1 matching over 10 bases. J gave up 5 bases and V 6 bases, and 6 bases lay outside the gene matches. This CDR3 is built from 14 residues. Germline V lookup: CDR1 MGHDK, CDR2 SYGVNS. In DNA, the CDR3 is TGTGCCAGCAGGGGGACAGGGGCAGGGGAGACCCAGTACTTC. This translates into CASRGTGAGETQYF.

The V gene is TRBV5-1, the J gene TRBJ1-4; 8 nucleotides align to TRBD1. Germline CDR1 reads SGHRS; CDR2 reads YFSETQ. J was trimmed by 8 bases and V by 1 base; bases with no gene match: 7. The CDR3 covers 15 residues. CDR3 protein: CASSLRTGSNEKLFF. Written as DNA, the CDR3 is TGCGCCAGCAGCTTGAGGACAGGGAGTAACGAAAAACTGTTTTTT. The complete variable domain, with remaining parts taken from reference TRBV5-1 and TRBJ1-4, reads KAGVTQTPRYLIKTRGQQVTLSCSPISGHRSVSWYQQTPGQGLQFLFEYFSETQRNKGNFPGRFSGRQFSNSRSEMNVSTLELGDSALYLCASSLRTGSNEKLFFGSGTQLSVL.

The V and J genes are TRBV7-2 and TRBJ1-2; 7 positions agree with TRBD1. This CDR3 is built from 14 residues. J lost 4 bases, V lost 6 bases, and 8 bases had no gene match. The germline V gene encodes CDR1 SGHTA and CDR2 FQGNSA. The CDR3 is CASSPDRVGYGYTF. The CDR3 DNA reads as TGTGCCAGCAGTCCAGACAGGGTAGGCTATGGCTACACCTTC.

The chain carries TRBV19 and TRBJ1-5; 7 nucleotides agree with TRBD1. CDR1 is LNHDA, CDR2 SQIVND, per germline (reference sequence). The CDR3 consists of 14 residues. V trimming: 7 bases; J trimming: 6 bases; junction bases outside the gene matches: 9. Here the CDR3 DNA reads TGTGCCAGTAACGACAGGGACTCCCCTCAGCCCCAGCATTTT. It specifies CASNDRDSPQPQHF.

This rearrangement joins TRBV3-1 (or the pseudogene TRBV3-2) to TRBJ1-1, with 8 bases fitting TRBD1. CDR3 size: 14 residues. Germline CDR1 reads LGHDT; CDR2 reads YNNKEL (reference sequence). Losses at the gene ends were 8 bases for V and 1 base for J; bases not matched to a gene: 6. The CDR3 DNA follows: TGTGCCAGCGATCCGACAGGGGCGAACACTGAAGCTTTCTTT. It specifies CASDPTGANTEAFF.

This chain joins TRBV18 and TRBJ1-3, with D perhaps matching TRBD1 (6 bases). CDR1 KGHSH and CDR2 LQKENI come from the germline V gene. The CDR3 consists of 16 residues. Trimming stripped 2 bases from V and 0 bases from J, with 11 bases between. CDR3 coding DNA: TGTGCCAGCTCACCAAGGACAGCCGACTCTGGAAACACCATATATTTT. Protein sequence: CASSPRTADSGNTIYF.

The chain recombines TRBV19 with TRBJ2-2, with D perhaps matching TRBD2 (6 bases). The CDR3 loop spans 14 amino acids. From germline, CDR1 is LNHDA and CDR2 SQIVND (reference sequence). The V end lost 3 bases, the J end lost 4 bases, and 9 bases lay between the germline ends. In DNA form, the CDR3 reads TGTGCCAGTAGTATGATCGGGGGCACCGGGGAGCTGTTTTTT. It codes for CASSMIGGTGELFF.

The V and J genes are TRBV4-1 and TRBJ1-1; weak D call: TRBD1 (5 bases). Germline CDR1 reads MGHRA; CDR2 reads YSYEKL. Trimming removed 5 bases at V and 7 bases at J, with 14 bases between. This CDR3 region has 13 residues. This CDR3 is CASSRQGGIEAFF. DNA of the CDR3: TGCGCCAGCAGCAGGCAGGGAGGGATTGAAGCTTTCTTT.

V is TRBV7-8 and J is TRBJ2-2; the match to TRBD2 covers 7 bases. The CDR3 length is 16 residues. With 8 bases clipped from V and 5 bases from J, the junction kept 14 bases outside the gene matches. Germline V gene data show CDR1 as SGHVS and CDR2 as FQNEAQ. CDR3 sequence: CASSKGGGEITGELFF. The CDR3 bases are TGTGCCAGCTCCAAGGGCGGGGGTGAAATAACCGGGGAGCTGTTTTTT.

There are a few counts of this clone. V usage is TRBV6-5 and J usage is TRBJ1-6; D perhaps matches TRBD1 (5 bases). In germline, CDR1 is MNHEY, CDR2 SVGAGI. The CDR3 totals 14 residues. Between the trimmed V and J ends, which lost 4 bases and 10 bases, there was a span of 14 bases. The CDR3 is CASSSLGANSPLHF. For the CDR3, the DNA is TGTGCCAGCAGTTCCCTAGGGGCGAACTCACCCCTCCACTTT.

CDR3 amino acids: CASSPPMTGFEDTQYF. CDR3 sequence (DNA): TGTGCCAGCAGTCCTCCGATGACAGGTTTTGAAGATACGCAGTATTTT. The chain carries TRBV9 and TRBJ2-3; D perhaps matches TRBD1 (6 bases). CDR3 length: 16 amino acids. The V gene's germline CDR1 is SGDLS and CDR2 YYNGEE. The V and J ends lost 5 bases and 5 bases respectively, with 21 bases between them.

The chain combines TRBV7-9 with TRBJ2-1, with 7 bases fitting TRBD2. The junction had 0 bases not matched to a gene; V was cut back by 0 bases and J by 7 bases. Germline V CDR1 and CDR2: SEHNR, FQNEAQ (reference sequence). The CDR3 is 13 amino acids. CDR3 in amino acids: CASSLAGGNEQFF. As DNA, the CDR3 is TGTGCCAGCAGCTTAGCGGGGGGGAATGAGCAGTTCTTC.

The chain recombines TRBV6-2 or TRBV6-3 with TRBJ2-7, with 14 bases that match TRBD2. V dropped 2 bases and J dropped 0; count of bases not matched to a gene: 15. CDR3 length: 21 residues. Per the germline V gene, CDR1 is MNHEY and CDR2 is SVGEGT. The CDR3 protein is CASSYRFPGLAGAISSYEQYF. The CDR3 DNA follows: TGTGCCAGCAGTTACCGTTTTCCGGGACTAGCGGGGGCGATAAGCTCCTACGAGCAGTACTTC.

The chain links TRBV7-3 to TRBJ2-3; D is undetermined. V gave up 0 bases and J gave up 6 bases, with 4 bases separating them. The CDR3 length is 12 residues. Per germline, CDR1 SGHTA and CDR2 FQGTGA. CDR3 nucleotide sequence: TGTGCCAGCAGCTTAACCGGGGATACGCAGTATTTT. Protein sequence: CASSLTGDTQYF.

This clone was detected once. J is TRBJ1-5 and V is TRBV7-2; D unclear. This CDR3 is 14 amino acids long. V lost 2 bases and J 7 bases, leaving 12 bases between the germline ends. Germline V gene sequence: CDR1 SGHTA, CDR2 FQGNSA. For the CDR3, the DNA is TGTGCCAGCAGCTTACAATCTGGGAGGCAGCCCCAGCATTTT. It specifies CASSLQSGRQPQHF.